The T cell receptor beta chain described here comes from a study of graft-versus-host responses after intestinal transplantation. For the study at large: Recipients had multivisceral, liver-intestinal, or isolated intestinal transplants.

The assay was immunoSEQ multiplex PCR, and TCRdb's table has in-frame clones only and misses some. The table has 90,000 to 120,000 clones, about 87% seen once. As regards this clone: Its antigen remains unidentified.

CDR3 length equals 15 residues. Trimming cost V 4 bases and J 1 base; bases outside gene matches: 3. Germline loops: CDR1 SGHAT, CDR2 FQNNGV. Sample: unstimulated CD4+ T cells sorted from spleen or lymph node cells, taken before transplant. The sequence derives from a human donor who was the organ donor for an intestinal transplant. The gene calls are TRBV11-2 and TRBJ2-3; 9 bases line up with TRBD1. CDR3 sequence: CASSSRTGGTDTQYF. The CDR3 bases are TGTGCCAGCAGCTCAAGGACAGGGGGCACAGATACGCAGTATTTT.